One and the same sample provided the 22 T cell receptor beta chains below, sequenced in a study of beta chain features in type 1 diabetes. Sequencing targeted expressed TCRB transcripts, as all isolated RNA had been reverse transcribed. Clones were read by immunoSEQ multiplex PCR, and TCRdb kept only the in-frame ones, dropping some. The data contain around 13,000 clones, over 40% of them singletons. The sequenced material came from stem cell memory CD4+ T cells from blood. The receptor source for this set is a man between 18 and 35 years old in good health.

This chain links TRBV4-1 with TRBJ2-7, with 8 bases that match TRBD1. CDR3 size: 14 residues. Looked up from germline, CDR1 is MGHRA and CDR2 is YSYEKL. The junction had 7 bases not matched to a gene; V was cut back by 2 bases and J by 7 bases. The CDR3 DNA reads as TGCGCCAGCAGCCAACGGACAGGGATTGGGGAGCAGTACTTC. Protein product: CASSQRTGIGEQYF.

V usage is TRBV6-5 and J usage is TRBJ1-6, with TRBD1 identical over 9 bases. The V and J ends lost 9 bases and 10 bases, in that order; junction bases with no gene match: 4. Per germline, CDR1 MNHEY and CDR2 SVGAGI. The CDR3 spans 12 residues. CDR3 protein: CASRTGESPLHF. The CDR3, as DNA: TGTGCCAGTCGGACAGGGGAATCACCCCTCCACTTT.

V is TRBV18 and J is TRBJ2-2, with 12 bases matching TRBD2. The CDR3 totals 15 residues. Germline lookup yields CDR1 KGHSH and CDR2 LQKENI. With V trimmed by 4 bases and J by 6 bases, 3 bases remained unmatched. In DNA form, the CDR3 reads TGTGCCAGCTCACACGGACTAGCGGGGTCCGGGGAGCTGTTTTTT. Protein sequence: CASSHGLAGSGELFF.

This clone was seen a handful of times. The chain uses TRBV19 and TRBJ2-1, with TRBD1 as a possible D gene (6 bases). The CDR3 totals 14 residues. V gave up 4 bases and J gave up 5 bases, with 12 bases separating them. CDR1 is LNHDA, CDR2 SQIVND, per germline (reference sequence). Here the CDR3 reads CASSNAQGHNEQFF. CDR3 in DNA: TGTGCCAGTAGTAACGCACAGGGTCACAATGAGCAGTTCTTC.

This clone was recorded a few times. The rearrangement joins TRBV7-9 to TRBJ2-1; D is ambiguous. The CDR3 runs to 16 residues. Trimming removed 5 bases from V and 2 bases from J, with 16 bases in between. Germline-derived CDR1 and CDR2 are SEHNR and FQNEAQ (reference sequence). The CDR3 bases are TGTGCCAGCAGCCTAGAGAGTTACCCTACCTACAATGAGCAGTTCTTC. Translating it yields CASSLESYPTYNEQFF.

CDR3 region: CASSPPPRNEQFF. The DNA for the CDR3 is TGCGCCAGCAGCCCCCCCCCGAGAAATGAGCAGTTCTTC. The chain couples TRBV5-1 to TRBJ2-1; no firm D call. With 4 bases removed from V and 7 bases from J, the gap between germline ends came to 12 bases. The CDR3 extends over 13 amino acids. In germline, CDR1 is SGHRS, CDR2 YFSETQ.

The DNA of the CDR3 is TGCGCCAGCAGCTTGTCAGGGGTGGCCAAAAACATTCAGTACTTC. Translation gives CASSLSGVAKNIQYF. The V and J genes are TRBV5-1 and TRBJ2-4; D is perhaps TRBD1 (6 bases). Trimming pared 1 base from V and 1 base from J, leaving 9 bases between. The CDR3 is 15 amino acids. Germline loops: CDR1 SGHRS, CDR2 YFSETQ.

This clone was seen more than once but under ten times. The chain has TRBV19 and TRBJ2-2, with 9 bases aligning to TRBD1. Germline V gene lookup returns CDR1 LNHDA and CDR2 SQIVND (reference sequence). This CDR3 comprises 17 residues. With 6 bases clipped from V and 0 bases from J, the junction kept 8 bases outside the gene matches. This CDR3 is CASRKNWDRANTGELFF. DNA of the CDR3: TGTGCCAGTAGAAAAAATTGGGACAGGGCGAACACCGGGGAGCTGTTTTTT.

The chain employs TRBV6-5 and TRBJ2-3; 9 nucleotides match TRBD1. CDR3 length: 15 amino acids. Germline CDR1 is MNHEY and CDR2 is SVGAGI. V shed 2 bases and J 6 bases; nucleotides not matched to a gene: 6. In nucleotides, the CDR3 is TGTGCCAGCAGTTACAGGGGACAGGGTGCCGATACGCAGTATTTT. Translation: CASSYRGQGADTQYF.

This clone appeared a few times. The chain links TRBV9 to TRBJ2-5, with D possibly being TRBD1 (5 bases). This CDR3 contains 14 residues. Germline values: CDR1 SGDLS, CDR2 YYNGEE. Between the trimmed V and J ends, which lost 4 bases and 5 bases, there was a span of 15 bases. Here the CDR3 reads CASSSQGVGETQYF. CDR3 coding DNA: TGTGCCAGCAGCTCCCAAGGGGTGGGGGAGACCCAGTACTTC. Using reference TRBV9 and TRBJ2-5 for the parts outside the CDR3, the full variable domain is DSGVTQTPKHLITATGQRVTLRCSPRSGDLSVYWYQQSLDQGLQFLIQYYNGEERAKGNILERFSAQQFPDLHSELNLSSLELGDSALYFCASSSQGVGETQYFGPGTRLLVL.

V usage is TRBV5-1 and J usage is TRBJ2-1; TRBD1 is a possible D gene (6 bases). CDR3 length: 12 residues. Trimming removed 5 bases at V and 8 bases at J, with 11 bases between. Germline CDR1 and CDR2: SGHRS and YFSETQ. In DNA, the CDR3 is TGCGCCAGCAGAATCAGGGGCGATGAGCAGTTCTTC. Amino acid sequence: CASRIRGDEQFF. The full variable domain, its missing parts supplied by reference TRBV5-1 and TRBJ2-1, is KAGVTQTPRYLIKTRGQQVTLSCSPISGHRSVSWYQQTPGQGLQFLFEYFSETQRNKGNFPGRFSGRQFSNSRSEMNVSTLELGDSALYLCASRIRGDEQFFGPGTRLTVL.

The chain recombines TRBV5-1 with TRBJ1-4; 10 bases agree with TRBD1. The CDR3 loop spans 16 amino acids. Trimming removed 0 bases from V and 8 bases from J; junction bases left unmatched: 7. The germline CDR1 and CDR2 sequences are SGHRS and YFSETQ. For the CDR3, the DNA is TGCGCCAGCAGCTTGGCCCCCGGGACAGGGGCAGAAAAACTGTTTTTT. Translation gives CASSLAPGTGAEKLFF.

This clone was observed a handful of times. The chain links TRBV18 to TRBJ1-1, with 8 bases matching TRBD1. The junction had 5 bases not matched to a gene; V was cut back by 2 bases and J by 0 bases. The CDR3 has 16 amino acids. Germline V gene lookup returns CDR1 KGHSH and CDR2 LQKENI. This CDR3 is CASSPGQGKLNTEAFF. The CDR3 nucleotides read TGTGCCAGCTCACCAGGACAGGGAAAACTGAACACTGAAGCTTTCTTT.

The chain employs TRBV19 and TRBJ1-2, with a possible D match to TRBD1 (5 bases). V lost 7 bases to trimming and J lost 4 bases, with 19 bases between them. The CDR3 has 15 residues. The germline gives CDR1 LNHDA, CDR2 SQIVND (reference sequence). The CDR3 sequence is CASTTGGTGGYGYTF. The CDR3 DNA reads TGTGCCAGTACTACTGGGGGGACCGGGGGCTATGGCTACACCTTC.

This clone appeared once. The same CDR3 can be traced to other DNA sequences in this sample. The V call is TRBV4-2, the J call TRBJ2-7; possible D gene TRBD1, 5 bases. This CDR3 spans 14 amino acids. V lost 1 base, J lost 2 bases, and 9 bases lay in between. Germline loops: CDR1 LGHNA, CDR2 YNFKEQ. CDR3 in amino acids: CASSQGGGPYEQYF. The CDR3 DNA is TGTGCCAGCAGCCAAGGGGGCGGCCCCTACGAGCAGTACTTC.

This clone came up a few times. The gene calls are TRBV14 and TRBJ2-7; TRBD2 is a possible D gene (5 bases). The V gene's germline CDR1 is SGHDN and CDR2 FVKESK. The CDR3 totals 14 residues. With 1 base removed from V and 6 bases from J, the gap between germline ends came to 13 bases. This CDR3 reads CASSQGPWAGEQYF. CDR3 sequence (DNA): TGTGCCAGCAGCCAAGGGCCATGGGCGGGCGAGCAGTACTTC.

This chain connects TRBV7-8 to TRBJ2-7; the match to TRBD2 covers 7 bases. This CDR3 is built from 16 residues. J lost 0 bases, V lost 5 bases, and 10 bases had no gene match. Per germline, CDR1 SGHVS and CDR2 FQNEAQ. The CDR3 region has the DNA TGTGCCAGCAGCCCTATCCTAGCGGTAAACTCCTACGAGCAGTACTTC. It is translated as CASSPILAVNSYEQYF.

This clone was counted between two and nine times. This chain joins TRBV7-9 and TRBJ2-5; 7 bases fit TRBD1. The end of the DNA aligns better with TRBJ2-7, so the J call may be wrong. The CDR3 runs to 14 residues. CDR1 is SEHNR and CDR2 is FQNEAQ in the germline V gene (reference sequence). CDR3 DNA: TGTGCCAGCAGCAAGACGACAGGGACCTACGAGCAGTACTTC. Translation gives CASSKTTGTYEQYF.

V is TRBV7-6 and J is TRBJ2-5; 10 bases match TRBD2. CDR1 is SGHVS, CDR2 FNYEAQ, per germline. This CDR3 has 18 residues. Germline trimming cut 2 bases from V and 5 bases from J; bases unmatched to any gene: 14. For the CDR3, the DNA is TGTGCCAGCAGCTTAATGCCCCGGGCAGCGGGGGGGCGGGAGACCCAGTACTTC. This gives the protein CASSLMPRAAGGRETQYF.

Turning to this clone: Other DNA sequences in this specimen translate into the identical CDR3. This chain links TRBV19 with TRBJ1-5, with D unclear. There are 15 residues in the CDR3. Germline CDR1 LNHDA, CDR2 SQIVND (reference sequence). Between the trimmed V and J ends, which lost 7 bases and 7 bases, there was a span of 20 bases. The CDR3 coding sequence is TGTGCCAGTAATGGGCCCGCTGTGGGCGAGCAGCCCCAGCATTTT. This gives the protein CASNGPAVGEQPQHF.

The J gene is TRBJ2-2, the V gene TRBV2, with D maybe TRBD1 (6 bases). Germline V gives CDR1 SNHLY, CDR2 FYNNEI. This CDR3 has 13 residues. Deletions cut 5 bases from V and 4 bases from J, with 8 bases between. For the CDR3, the DNA is TGTGCCAGCAGTCCCAGGGGCACCGGGGAGCTGTTTTTT. Translated, it gives CASSPRGTGELFF.

This clone was observed a few times. The chain couples TRBV10-3 to TRBJ2-3; 7 bases line up with TRBD2. This CDR3 region has 12 residues. J lost 8 bases, V lost 7 bases, and 6 bases had no gene match. CDR1 is ENHRY and CDR2 is SYGVKD in the germline V gene. Here the CDR3 reads CAIKEGRGTQYF. DNA for the CDR3: TGTGCCATCAAAGAGGGGAGGGGTACGCAGTATTTT.